The 18 T cell receptor beta chains given below trace back to one sample, sequenced in a study of blood T cell repertoires in COVID-19. Data came from immunoSEQ multiplex PCR; TCRdb stores just in-frame clones and leaves some out. This sample carries about 160,000 clones, about 80% of them seen once, and the ten largest clones take 8.1%. Sample: peripheral blood. The receptors were sampled from a man in his 60s with acute or convalescent COVID-19.

The V and J genes are TRBV5-6 and TRBJ1-2, with 7 nucleotides matching TRBD1. The V gene end was trimmed by 5 bases and the J gene end by 2 bases; junction bases not matched to a gene: 3. Germline values: CDR1 SGHDT, CDR2 YYEEEE. CDR3 length: 13 residues. In nucleotides, the CDR3 is TGTGCCAGCAGACGGGACAGAAACTATGGCTACACCTTC. It yields the protein CASRRDRNYGYTF.

V and J are TRBV7-3 and TRBJ2-1; D unresolved. The CDR3 is made up of 14 amino acids. V gave up 1 base and J gave up 3 bases, with 7 bases separating them. Germline-derived CDR1 and CDR2 are SGHTA and FQGTGA. CDR3 nucleotide sequence: TGTGCCAGCAGCTTAAGTTCAGACTACAATGAGCAGTTCTTC. Translated: CASSLSSDYNEQFF.

This chain links TRBV2 with TRBJ2-5; 7 nucleotides line up with TRBD1. The trim removed 3 bases at V and 3 bases at J, leaving 10 bases unmatched. This CDR3 is built from 16 residues. Germline-derived CDR1 and CDR2 are SNHLY and FYNNEI. This chain's CDR3 is CASSDTITGVEETQYF. The DNA of the CDR3 is TGTGCCAGCAGTGACACTATTACAGGGGTAGAAGAGACCCAGTACTTC.

In its sample, this clone was seen once. This chain links TRBV21-1 with TRBJ1-1; TRBD1 is the table's D call, not checked against the DNA. TRBV21-1 is a listed pseudogene. The CDR3 has 15 amino acids. The CDR3 here is CASSKAKTGEHWAFF. In nucleotides, the CDR3 is TGTGCCAGCAGCAAAGCGAAGACAGGTGAACATTGGGCTTTCTTT.

The V gene is TRBV7-9, the J gene TRBJ2-3; D call uncertain. Per the germline V gene, CDR1 is SEHNR and CDR2 is FQNEAQ (reference sequence). CDR3 length: 13 residues. The V gene lost 2 bases and the J gene lost 3 bases, with 6 bases spanning the gap. The CDR3 protein is CASSLTITDTQYF. The CDR3 DNA follows: TGTGCCAGCAGCTTAACTATAACAGATACGCAGTATTTT.

The chain uses TRBV7-2 and TRBJ1-6, with TRBD1 matching over 7 bases. This CDR3 is 15 amino acids long. Germline V gives CDR1 SGHTA, CDR2 FQGNSA. Trimming removed 3 bases from V and 5 bases from J; junction bases left unmatched: 4. The CDR3 DNA sequence: TGTGCCAGCAGCTTTCAGGGACAGAATAATTCACCCCTCCACTTT. It translates to CASSFQGQNNSPLHF.

For this clone: The sample holds other DNA sequences that translate to the same CDR3. The V call is TRBV5-1, the J call TRBJ1-2, with 9 positions matching TRBD1. Germline V gene data show CDR1 as SGHRS and CDR2 as YFSETQ. There are 15 residues in the CDR3. V gave up 0 bases and J gave up 4 bases; unmatched junction bases: 4. The CDR3 spells CASSLAGTGSYGYTF. In DNA form, the CDR3 reads TGCGCCAGCAGCTTGGCCGGGACAGGGAGCTATGGCTACACCTTC.

This chain joins TRBV2 and TRBJ2-7, with TRBD1 matching over 7 bases. The trim removed 7 bases at V and 6 bases at J, leaving 12 bases unmatched. The CDR3 spans 14 residues. Germline V gene sequence: CDR1 SNHLY, CDR2 FYNNEI. The CDR3 nucleotides read TGTGCCAGCACTCGTAGGTCGACAGGGTTCGAGCAGTACTTC. It specifies CASTRRSTGFEQYF.

This chain joins TRBV4-3 and TRBJ2-1; 11 bases match TRBD1. Germline-derived CDR1 and CDR2 are LGHNA and YSLEER. This CDR3 has 15 amino acids. The junction had 4 bases not matched to a gene; V was cut back by 3 bases and J by 6 bases. CDR3: CASSHTGTGGNEQFF. The CDR3 coding sequence is TGCGCCAGCAGCCATACCGGGACAGGGGGCAATGAGCAGTTCTTC.

The V call is TRBV12-3 or TRBV12-4, the J call TRBJ2-5, with a weak D call TRBD1 (5 bases). The CDR3 totals 12 residues. With 5 bases removed from V and 4 bases from J, the gap between germline ends came to 8 bases. The CDR3 DNA reads TGTGCCAGCAGTCCCCAGGGAGAGACCCAGTACTTC. Its translation: CASSPQGETQYF.

Details on this clone: The identical CDR3 is also encoded by other nucleotide sequences in the sample. CDR3 loop: CASSPREGDSGANVLTF. DNA of the CDR3: TGTGCCAGCAGCCCCCGAGAGGGGGACTCTGGGGCCAACGTCCTGACTTTC. The rearrangement joins TRBV9 to TRBJ2-6, with D possibly matching TRBD1 (6 bases). Germline values: CDR1 SGDLS, CDR2 YYNGEE. V lost 4 bases and J 0 bases, leaving 14 bases between the germline ends. This CDR3 has 17 amino acids. Supplemented by reference TRBV9 and TRBJ2-6, the full variable domain reads DSGVTQTPKHLITATGQRVTLRCSPRSGDLSVYWYQQSLDQGLQFLIQYYNGEERAKGNILERFSAQQFPDLHSELNLSSLELGDSALYFCASSPREGDSGANVLTFGAGSRLTVL.

The V and J genes are TRBV6-2 or TRBV6-3 and TRBJ1-1; D is perhaps TRBD1 (5 bases). Trimming took 4 bases from V and 3 from J, leaving 6 bases between them. Germline-derived CDR1 and CDR2 are MNHEY and SVGEGT. The CDR3 length is 12 residues. The CDR3 sequence: CASSWGDTEAFF. The CDR3 nucleotides read TGTGCCAGCAGTTGGGGGGACACTGAAGCTTTCTTT.

This clone was recorded only once. This sequence joins TRBV11-2 and TRBJ2-5, with 7 bases that match TRBD2. There are 15 residues in the CDR3. Germline V CDR1 and CDR2: SGHAT, FQNNGV. V shed 5 bases and J 4 bases; nucleotides not matched to a gene: 10. The CDR3 loop reads CASSRLLGEGETQYF. CDR3 coding DNA: TGTGCCAGCAGCCGCCTATTGGGGGAGGGAGAGACCCAGTACTTC.

The chain recombines TRBV7-2 with TRBJ2-7; a weak D match, TRBD1 (6 bases). V was pared by 1 base and J by 3 bases, with 13 bases between. Germline CDR1 and CDR2: SGHTA and FQGNSA. The CDR3 sequence is 15 residues long. DNA of the CDR3: TGTGCCAGCAGCTTAGATACAGGGTCTGGCTACGAGCAGTACTTC. Translating gives CASSLDTGSGYEQYF.

The J gene is TRBJ1-4, the V gene TRBV7-2; D gene uncertain. V lost 5 bases and J lost 0, with 16 bases in between. CDR1 is SGHTA, CDR2 FQGNSA, per germline. The CDR3 spans 17 residues. The CDR3 DNA follows: TGTGCCAGCAGCGAAAGGTGGGCCAGAACAACTAATGAAAAACTGTTTTTT. It translates to CASSERWARTTNEKLFF.

Remarks on this clone: This same CDR3 is encoded by further DNA sequences in the sample. The genes are TRBV30 and TRBJ2-7, with TRBD1 matching 7 bases. This CDR3 region has 13 residues. Germline-derived CDR1 and CDR2 are GTSNPN and SVGIG (reference sequence). Unmatched junction bases numbered 2, after V lost 3 bases and J lost 0 bases. CDR3 nucleotide sequence: TGTGCCTGGAGCCGGGACAGCTCCTACGAGCAGTACTTC. It is translated as CAWSRDSSYEQYF.

This clone was counted at least ten times. V and J are TRBV27 and TRBJ2-1; unclear D gene. CDR1 is MNHEY and CDR2 is SMNVEV in the germline V gene (reference sequence). The V and J ends lost 3 bases and 5 bases respectively, with 11 bases between them. This CDR3 spans 14 amino acids. The CDR3 region is CASSLGRMDNEQFF. DNA for the CDR3: TGTGCCAGCAGTTTGGGCCGTATGGACAATGAGCAGTTCTTC.

The chain uses TRBV15 and TRBJ2-1, with TRBD1 as a possible D gene (8 bases). V was trimmed by 3 bases and J by 4 bases, leaving 13 bases between them. There are 15 residues in the CDR3. Germline CDR1 is LNHNV and CDR2 is YYDKDF (reference sequence). This CDR3 reads CATSRYRGGYNEQFF. DNA of the CDR3: TGTGCCACCAGCAGGTACAGGGGGGGGTACAATGAGCAGTTCTTC.